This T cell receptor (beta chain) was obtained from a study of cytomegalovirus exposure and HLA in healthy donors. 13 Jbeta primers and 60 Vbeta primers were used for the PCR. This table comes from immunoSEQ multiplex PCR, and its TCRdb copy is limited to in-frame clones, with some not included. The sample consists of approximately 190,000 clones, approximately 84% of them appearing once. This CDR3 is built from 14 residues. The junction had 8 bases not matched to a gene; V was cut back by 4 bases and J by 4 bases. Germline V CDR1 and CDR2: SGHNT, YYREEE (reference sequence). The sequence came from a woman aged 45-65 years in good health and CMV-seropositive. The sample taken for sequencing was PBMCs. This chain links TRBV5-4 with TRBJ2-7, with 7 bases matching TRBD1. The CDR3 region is CASSPGQAEYEQYF. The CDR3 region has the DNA TGTGCCAGCAGCCCCGGACAGGCCGAATACGAGCAGTACTTC.